A selection of T cell receptor beta chains follows, all from one sample in a study of blood T cells in healthy people across ages. One entry per CDR3 protein results from TCRdb running MiXCR on the 5' RACE reads. The profile shows under 700,000 distinct CDR3 sequences, less than 25% of them singletons. These sequences were also reported in another study, on T cells of mothers and their children.

Sequencing used blood. The source of these receptors is a boy aged 5-17 years in good health. CDR3s include the opening cysteine and the closing phenylalanine or tryptophan. The D gene is left open where the match is weak. Clone size is given for some rows only: seen once, a few or many times, or a class if the clone is expanded.

TRBV6-6	.	TRBJ1-2	.	CATRPTGYGYTF	TGTGCCACCAGACCCACCGGGTATGGCTACACCTTC
TRBV5-5	TRBD1	TRBJ2-7	few	CASDGTGSPYEQYF	TGTGCCAGCGACGGGACAGGGTCCCCCTACGAGCAGTACTTC
TRBV3-1	TRBD1	TRBJ1-2	few	CASSQRTGGAYGYTF	TGTGCCAGCAGCCAGAGGACAGGGGGGGCCTATGGCTACACCTTC
TRBV28	.	TRBJ1-5	.	CASSFTGIYSNQPQHF	TGTGCCAGCAGTTTTACAGGGATATATAGCAATCAGCCCCAGCATTTT
TRBV12-3/TRBV12-4	.	TRBJ1-2	few	CASRSVSGGYTF	TGTGCCAGCCGTTCGGTGTCCGGGGGCTACACCTTC
TRBV6-1	.	TRBJ2-3	.	CASSETDAYTDTQYF	TGTGCCAGCAGTGAGACCGACGCCTACACAGATACGCAGTATTTT
TRBV7-2	.	TRBJ1-1	few	CASSLARQGPNTEAFF	TGTGCCAGCAGCTTAGCCAGGCAGGGTCCGAACACTGAAGCTTTCTTT
TRBV6-1	.	TRBJ1-5	.	CASSELNQPQHF	TGTGCCAGCAGTGAATTGAATCAGCCCCAGCATTTT
TRBV7-2	TRBD1	TRBJ2-4	few	CASSQGQGTKNIQYF	TGTGCCAGCAGCCAGGGACAGGGTACCAAAAACATTCAGTACTTC
TRBV12-3/TRBV12-4	.	TRBJ2-5	few	CASSFGALEFF	TGTGCCAGCAGTTTCGGGGCTTTAGAGTTCTTC
TRBV27	.	TRBJ2-7	.	CASSRYARDGSYEQYF	TGTGCCAGCAGTCGATACGCCCGGGACGGTTCCTACGAGCAGTACTTC
TRBV4-1	TRBD2	TRBJ2-5	few	CASSQASGSGETQYF	TGCGCCAGCAGCCAGGCTAGCGGGAGTGGGGAGACCCAGTACTTC
TRBV28	TRBD1	TRBJ1-4	many	CASGTGGSEKLFF	TGTGCCAGCGGAACAGGGGGAAGTGAAAAACTGTTTTTT
TRBV20-1	TRBD2	TRBJ2-7	.	CSARQASGPPEQYF	TGCAGTGCTCGCCAGGCTAGCGGACCACCCGAGCAGTACTTC
TRBV4-3	.	TRBJ2-1	few	CASSQVSGRGEQFF	TGCGCCAGCAGCCAAGTCTCCGGGAGAGGTGAGCAGTTCTTC
TRBV7-4	.	TRBJ1-4	few	CASSLNRPKLFF	TGTGCCAGCAGCTTAAACAGACCAAAACTGTTTTTT
TRBV7-8	TRBD2	TRBJ2-1	once	CASSLVLGGGRFEQFF	TGTGCCAGCAGCTTAGTACTCGGCGGGGGACGGTTCGAGCAGTTCTTC
TRBV5-1	TRBD1	TRBJ2-7	many	CASSLGQGPYEQYF	TGCGCCAGCAGCTTGGGACAGGGACCCTACGAGCAGTACTTC
TRBV29-1	TRBD1	TRBJ2-7	few	CSVQRDSSSYEQYF	TGCAGCGTGCAACGGGACAGTTCTTCCTACGAGCAGTACTTC
TRBV7-9	TRBD1	TRBJ1-2	few	CASSRGQAFYGYTF	TGTGCCAGCAGCCGGGGACAGGCCTTCTATGGCTACACCTTC
TRBV12-3/TRBV12-4	TRBD2	TRBJ2-3	.	CASGFLAAITDTQYF	TGTGCCAGCGGGTTCCTAGCGGCTATCACAGATACGCAGTATTTT
TRBV4-2	.	TRBJ1-1	.	CASSPRVGTSMNTEAFF	TGTGCCAGCAGCCCACGAGTCGGGACGTCCATGAACACTGAAGCTTTCTTT
TRBV24-1	.	TRBJ2-5	.	CATSDAGKETQYF	TGTGCCACCAGTGACGCGGGCAAAGAGACCCAGTACTTC
TRBV29-1	.	TRBJ2-5	.	CSVDTGIQETQYF	TGCAGCGTGGACACGGGGATCCAAGAGACCCAGTACTTC
TRBV28	TRBD1	TRBJ1-3	few	CASRDRFSGNTIYF	TGTGCCAGCAGGGACAGGTTCTCTGGAAACACCATATATTTT
TRBV18	TRBD1	TRBJ1-1	.	CASSPGTGGAETEAFF	TGTGCCAGCTCACCCGGGACAGGGGGCGCTGAGACTGAAGCTTTCTTT
TRBV18	.	TRBJ2-7	few	CASSPPQGTYEQYF	TGTGCCAGCTCACCACCGCAGGGGACCTACGAGCAGTACTTC
TRBV6-2/TRBV6-3	TRBD1	TRBJ1-5	.	CASRSGQGGQPQHF	TGTGCCAGCAGATCCGGACAGGGAGGTCAGCCCCAGCATTTT
TRBV11-2	.	TRBJ2-7	.	CASSLGLVAAYEQYF	TGTGCCAGCAGCTTAGGTCTAGTAGCGGCCTACGAGCAGTACTTC
TRBV7-6	TRBD2	TRBJ2-7	many	CASSESTSGRNEQYF	TGTGCCAGCAGCGAGTCAACTAGCGGGAGGAACGAGCAGTACTTC
TRBV11-2	.	TRBJ2-2	few	CASSQGVAGGLFF	TGTGCCAGCAGCCAAGGGGTTGCCGGGGGGCTGTTTTTT
TRBV3-1	TRBD2	TRBJ2-3	.	CASSHGLASDTQYF	TGTGCCAGCAGCCACGGACTAGCGTCAGATACGCAGTATTTT
TRBV9	.	TRBJ1-2	.	CASSVGHPSNYGYTF	TGTGCCAGCAGCGTTGGACACCCCTCTAACTATGGCTACACCTTC